This TCR beta chain was sequenced in a study of T cells expressing NK-cell markers. The study, taken as a whole, reports: Dominant NKG2C+ clonotypes in 5 or 6 donors made up about 1.0-8% of CD8+ T cells. These same clonotypes (in several donors) also led the CD3+CD56-NKG2C+ fraction.

The CDR3 covers 12 residues. CDR1 and CDR2 (germline): SGHAT, FQNNGV. Scientists made TCR beta cDNA using 5'RACE template switching with UMIs. TCRdb re-called the 5' RACE reads and catalogs CDR3 proteins one per entry, DNA excluded. The table lists 300,000 to 500,000 distinct CDR3 sequences. Concerning this clonotype: Its matching antigen is unknown.

The chain is built from TRBV11-2 and TRBJ2-3; TCRdb gives TRBD1 as the D gene, but with no DNA this cannot be confirmed. This sequence originates from a woman in her 50s in good health. The material sequenced was blood T cells: a sorted CD56 or NKG2C T cell subset, CD4+ or CD8+ T cells, or bulk PBMC T cells (not recorded which). The CDR3 spells CASSIEAGTQYF.